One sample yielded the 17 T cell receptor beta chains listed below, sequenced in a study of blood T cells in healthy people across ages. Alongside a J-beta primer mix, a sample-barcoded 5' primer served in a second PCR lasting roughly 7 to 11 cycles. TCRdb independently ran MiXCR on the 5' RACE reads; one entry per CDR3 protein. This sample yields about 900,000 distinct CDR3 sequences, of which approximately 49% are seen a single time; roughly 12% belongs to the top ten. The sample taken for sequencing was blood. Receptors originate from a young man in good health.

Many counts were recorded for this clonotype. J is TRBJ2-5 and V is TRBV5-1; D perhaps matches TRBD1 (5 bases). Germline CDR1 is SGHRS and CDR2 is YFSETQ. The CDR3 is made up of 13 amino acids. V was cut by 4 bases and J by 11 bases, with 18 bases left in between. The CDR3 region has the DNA TGCGCCAGCAGCCGGGCAGGGAATGAAGAGCAGTACTTC. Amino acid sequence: CASSRAGNEEQYF.

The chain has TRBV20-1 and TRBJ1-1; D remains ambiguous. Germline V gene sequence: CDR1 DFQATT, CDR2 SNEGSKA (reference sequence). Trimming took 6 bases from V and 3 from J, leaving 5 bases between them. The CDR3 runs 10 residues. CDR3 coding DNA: TGCAGTGCCCTCGACACTGAAGCTTTCTTT. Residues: CSALDTEAFF.

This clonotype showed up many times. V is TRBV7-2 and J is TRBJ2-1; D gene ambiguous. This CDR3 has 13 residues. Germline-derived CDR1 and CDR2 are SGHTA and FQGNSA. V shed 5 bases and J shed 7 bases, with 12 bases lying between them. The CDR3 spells CASSRPSGNEQFF. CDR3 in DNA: TGTGCCAGCAGCCGGCCTTCCGGGAATGAGCAGTTCTTC.

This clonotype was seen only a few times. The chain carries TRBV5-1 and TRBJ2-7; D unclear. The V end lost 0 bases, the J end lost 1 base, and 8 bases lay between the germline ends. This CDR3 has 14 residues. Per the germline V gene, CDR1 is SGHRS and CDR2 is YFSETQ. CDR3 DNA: TGCGCCAGCAGCTTGGAGGCGGTTTCCTACGAGCAGTACTTC. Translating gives CASSLEAVSYEQYF.

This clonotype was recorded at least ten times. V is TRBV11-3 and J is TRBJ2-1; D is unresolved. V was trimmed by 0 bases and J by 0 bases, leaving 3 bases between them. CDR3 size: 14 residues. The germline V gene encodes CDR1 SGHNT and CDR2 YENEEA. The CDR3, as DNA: TGTGCCAGCAGCTTAGATAGCTCCTACAATGAGCAGTTCTTC. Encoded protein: CASSLDSSYNEQFF.

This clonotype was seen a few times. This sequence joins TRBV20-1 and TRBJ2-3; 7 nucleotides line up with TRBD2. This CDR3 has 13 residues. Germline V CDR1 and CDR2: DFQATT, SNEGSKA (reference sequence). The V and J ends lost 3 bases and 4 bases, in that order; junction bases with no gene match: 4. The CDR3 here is CSASGGSPDTQYF. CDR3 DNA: TGCAGTGCTAGCGGGGGGTCCCCAGATACGCAGTATTTT.

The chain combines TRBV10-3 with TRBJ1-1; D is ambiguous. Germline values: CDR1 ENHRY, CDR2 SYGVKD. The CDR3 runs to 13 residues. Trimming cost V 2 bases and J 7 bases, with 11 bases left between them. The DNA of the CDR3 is TGTGCCATCAGTGAGCCCACAGCGGGTGAAGCTTTCTTT. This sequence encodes CAISEPTAGEAFF.

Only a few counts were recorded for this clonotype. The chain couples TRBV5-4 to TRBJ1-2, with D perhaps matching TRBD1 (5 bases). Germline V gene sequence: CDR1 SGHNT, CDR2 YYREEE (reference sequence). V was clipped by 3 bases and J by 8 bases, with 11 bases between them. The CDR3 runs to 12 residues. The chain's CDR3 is CASSSRDGGYTF. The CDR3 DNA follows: TGTGCCAGCAGCTCCAGGGATGGCGGCTACACCTTC.

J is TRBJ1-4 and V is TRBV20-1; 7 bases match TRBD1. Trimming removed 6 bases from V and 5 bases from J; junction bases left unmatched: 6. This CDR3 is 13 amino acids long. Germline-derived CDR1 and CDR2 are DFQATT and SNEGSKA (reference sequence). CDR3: CSATTGQNEKLFF. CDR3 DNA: TGCAGTGCCACAACGGGACAGAATGAAAAACTGTTTTTT.

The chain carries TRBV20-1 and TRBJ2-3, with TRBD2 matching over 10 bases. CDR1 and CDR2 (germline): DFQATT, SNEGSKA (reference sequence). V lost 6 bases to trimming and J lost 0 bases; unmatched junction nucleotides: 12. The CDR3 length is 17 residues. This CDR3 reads CSAPASGGTTSTDTQYF. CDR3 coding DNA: TGCAGTGCCCCGGCTAGCGGGGGTACCACTAGCACAGATACGCAGTATTTT.

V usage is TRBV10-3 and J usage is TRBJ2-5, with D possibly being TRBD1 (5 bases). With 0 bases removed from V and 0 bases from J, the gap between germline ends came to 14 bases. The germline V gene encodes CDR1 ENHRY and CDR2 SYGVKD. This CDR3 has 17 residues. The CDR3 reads CAISESGQTDYQETQYF. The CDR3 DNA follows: TGTGCCATCAGTGAGTCTGGGCAGACAGATTACCAAGAGACCCAGTACTTC.

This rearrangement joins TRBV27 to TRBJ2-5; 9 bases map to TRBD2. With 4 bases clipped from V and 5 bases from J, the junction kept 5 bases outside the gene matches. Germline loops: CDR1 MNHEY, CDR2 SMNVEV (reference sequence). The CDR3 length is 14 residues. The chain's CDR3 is CASSSGTSWETQYF. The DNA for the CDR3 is TGTGCCAGCAGTTCCGGGACTAGCTGGGAGACCCAGTACTTC.

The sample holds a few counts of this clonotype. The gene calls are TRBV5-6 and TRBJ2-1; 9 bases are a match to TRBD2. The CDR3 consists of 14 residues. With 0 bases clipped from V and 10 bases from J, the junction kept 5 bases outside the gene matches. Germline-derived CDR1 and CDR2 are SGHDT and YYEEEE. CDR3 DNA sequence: TGTGCCAGCAGCTTGGTCCGCGGGGGGGGAGAGCAGTTCTTC. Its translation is CASSLVRGGGEQFF.

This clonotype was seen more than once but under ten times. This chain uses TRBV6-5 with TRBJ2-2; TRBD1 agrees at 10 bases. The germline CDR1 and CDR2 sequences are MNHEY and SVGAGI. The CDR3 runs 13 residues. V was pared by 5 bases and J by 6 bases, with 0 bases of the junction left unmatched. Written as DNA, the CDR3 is TGTGCCAGCAGTGACAGGGGGCCCGGGGAGCTGTTTTTT. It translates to CASSDRGPGELFF.

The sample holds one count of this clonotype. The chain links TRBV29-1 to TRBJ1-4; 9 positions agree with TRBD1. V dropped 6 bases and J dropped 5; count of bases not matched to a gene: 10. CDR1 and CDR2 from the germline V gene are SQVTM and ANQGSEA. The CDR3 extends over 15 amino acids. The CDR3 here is CSVETRGQGNEKLFF. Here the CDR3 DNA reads TGCAGCGTGGAAACGCGGGGACAGGGAAATGAAAAACTGTTTTTT.

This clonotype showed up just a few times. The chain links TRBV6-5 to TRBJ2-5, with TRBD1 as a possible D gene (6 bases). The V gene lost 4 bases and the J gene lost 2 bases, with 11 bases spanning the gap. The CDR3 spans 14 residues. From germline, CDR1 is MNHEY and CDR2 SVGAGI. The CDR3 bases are TGTGCCAGCAGTTCAGGGGCCCTTCAAGAGACCCAGTACTTC. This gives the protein CASSSGALQETQYF.

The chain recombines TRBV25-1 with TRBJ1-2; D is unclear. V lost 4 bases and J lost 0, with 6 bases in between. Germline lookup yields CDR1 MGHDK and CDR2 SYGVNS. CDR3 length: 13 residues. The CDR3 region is CASSATTNYGYTF. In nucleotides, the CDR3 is TGTGCCAGCAGTGCTACGACTAACTATGGCTACACCTTC.